This TCR beta chain was profiled in a study of shared clonotypes between healthy human individuals. Study summary: For every donor, three CD4 naive, three CD4 memory, two CD8 naive and one CD8 memory plates were used.

Over several immunoSEQ plates, each subset's genomic DNA was distributed in even portions. Assay: immunoSEQ multiplex PCR; the TCRdb copy retains only in-frame clones and omits some. The repertoire consists of approximately 2.4 million clones, with 90% to 96% occurring once and the leading ten covering roughly 0.13%. Donors were healthy HIV-negative adults without recent acute infections or vaccinations. The investigators split CD4+ cells into a CD45RA+ naive subset and a CD45RA-negative memory subset. Between the trimmed V and J ends, which lost 5 bases and 0 bases, there was a span of 11 bases. Germline V gene lookup returns CDR1 SGHTA and CDR2 FQGNSA. The CDR3 length is 15 residues.

The chain is built from TRBV7-2 and TRBJ1-3; no definite D call. The TCR was taken from a young man in good health. The sample was naive CD4+ T cells sorted from blood. Subset: CD45RA+ positively selected. The DNA of the CDR3 is TGTGCCAGCAGCCCCCTAGGCCCCTCTGGAAACACCATATATTTT. This sequence encodes CASSPLGPSGNTIYF.